This T cell receptor beta chain was captured in a study of technical replicates of blood from a few donors. CDR3 size: 14 residues. V lost 3 bases, J lost 4 bases, and 11 bases lay in between. Germline lookup yields CDR1 LNHDA and CDR2 SQIVND (reference sequence). Clones were sequenced by immunoSEQ multiplex PCR, and TCRdb holds only the in-frame ones, with some missing. The data show about 67,000 clones, roughly 98% seen once. The receptor was isolated from a human donor in good health. Sequencing was performed on T cells isolated from PBMCs. The chain combines TRBV19 with TRBJ2-3, with D perhaps matching TRBD2 (6 bases). This chain's CDR3 is CASSIGGFADTQYF. The CDR3 nucleotides are TGTGCCAGTAGTATTGGAGGGTTCGCAGATACGCAGTATTTT.